This T cell receptor beta chain derives from a study of beta chain features in type 1 diabetes. Sequencing targeted expressed TCRB transcripts, as all isolated RNA had been reverse transcribed. An average roughly 3.6 million reads came from naive, central memory and regulatory T cell samples. Libraries were prepared by immunoSEQ multiplex PCR; TCRdb keeps only in-frame clonotypes and omits some of them. The sample shows some 400,000 clones, about 16% of them seen only once. Sort purity for all populations was recorded as exceeding 98%. CDR3 length: 15 amino acids. Trimming took 0 bases from V and 6 from J, leaving 12 bases between them. CDR1 is MNHEY and CDR2 is SMNVEV in the germline V gene (reference sequence).

The chain couples TRBV27 to TRBJ1-5; D is unresolved. The sequenced material came from naive CD4+ T cells from blood. This sequence originates from a young woman in good health. The DNA of the CDR3 is TGTGCCAGCAGTTTATCTTGGCAGGTGGGTCAGCCCCAGCATTTT. Translated, it gives CASSLSWQVGQPQHF.